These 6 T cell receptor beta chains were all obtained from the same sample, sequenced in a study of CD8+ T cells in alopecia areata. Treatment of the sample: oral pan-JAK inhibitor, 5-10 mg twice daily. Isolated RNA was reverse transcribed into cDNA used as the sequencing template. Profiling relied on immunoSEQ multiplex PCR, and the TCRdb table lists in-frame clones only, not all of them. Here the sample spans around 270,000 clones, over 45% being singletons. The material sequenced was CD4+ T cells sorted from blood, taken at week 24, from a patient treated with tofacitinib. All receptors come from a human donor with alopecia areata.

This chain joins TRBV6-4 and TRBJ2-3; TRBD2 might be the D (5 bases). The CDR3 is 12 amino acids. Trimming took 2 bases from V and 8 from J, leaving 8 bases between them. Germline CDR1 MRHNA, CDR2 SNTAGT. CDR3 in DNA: TGTGCCAGCAGTGACGGTGGGAGTACGCAGTATTTT. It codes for CASSDGGSTQYF.

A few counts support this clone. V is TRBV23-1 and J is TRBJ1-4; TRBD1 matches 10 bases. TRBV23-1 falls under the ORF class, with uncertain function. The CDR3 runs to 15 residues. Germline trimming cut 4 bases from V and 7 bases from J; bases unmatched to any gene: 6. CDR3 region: CASSPDRGRFEKLFF. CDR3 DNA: TGCGCCAGCAGTCCTGACAGGGGGCGCTTTGAAAAACTGTTTTTT.

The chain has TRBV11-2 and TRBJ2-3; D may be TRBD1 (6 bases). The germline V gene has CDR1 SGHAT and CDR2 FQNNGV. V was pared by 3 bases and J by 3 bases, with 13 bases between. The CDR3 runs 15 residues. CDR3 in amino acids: CASSFSGQLTDTQYF. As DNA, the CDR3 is TGTGCCAGCAGCTTTTCGGGACAACTAACAGATACGCAGTATTTT.

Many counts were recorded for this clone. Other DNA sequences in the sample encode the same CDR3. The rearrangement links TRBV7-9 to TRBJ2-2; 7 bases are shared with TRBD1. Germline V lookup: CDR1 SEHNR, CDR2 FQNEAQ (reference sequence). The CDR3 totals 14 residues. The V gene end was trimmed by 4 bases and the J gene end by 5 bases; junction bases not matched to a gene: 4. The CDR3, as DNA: TGTGCCAGCAGCTACACAGGGGTTACCGGGGAGCTGTTTTTT. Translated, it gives CASSYTGVTGELFF.

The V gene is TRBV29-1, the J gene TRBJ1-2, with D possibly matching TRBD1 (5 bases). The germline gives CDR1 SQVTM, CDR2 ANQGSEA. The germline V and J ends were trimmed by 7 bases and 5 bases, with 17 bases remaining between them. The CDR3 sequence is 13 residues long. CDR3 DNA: TGCAGCGCTCCCCGGGACGGTCGATATGGCTACACCTTC. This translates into CSAPRDGRYGYTF.

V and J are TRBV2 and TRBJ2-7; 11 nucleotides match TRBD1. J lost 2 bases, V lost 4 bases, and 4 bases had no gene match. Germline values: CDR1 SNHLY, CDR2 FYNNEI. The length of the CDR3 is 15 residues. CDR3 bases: TGTGCCAGCAGTGCAGGACAGGGGGCAACCTACGAGCAGTACTTC. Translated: CASSAGQGATYEQYF. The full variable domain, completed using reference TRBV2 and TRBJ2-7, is EPEVTQTPSHQVTQMGQEVILRCVPISNHLYFYWYRQILGQKVEFLVSFYNNEISEKSEIFDDQFSVERPDGSNFTLKIRSTKLEDSAMYFCASSAGQGATYEQYFGPGTRLTVT.